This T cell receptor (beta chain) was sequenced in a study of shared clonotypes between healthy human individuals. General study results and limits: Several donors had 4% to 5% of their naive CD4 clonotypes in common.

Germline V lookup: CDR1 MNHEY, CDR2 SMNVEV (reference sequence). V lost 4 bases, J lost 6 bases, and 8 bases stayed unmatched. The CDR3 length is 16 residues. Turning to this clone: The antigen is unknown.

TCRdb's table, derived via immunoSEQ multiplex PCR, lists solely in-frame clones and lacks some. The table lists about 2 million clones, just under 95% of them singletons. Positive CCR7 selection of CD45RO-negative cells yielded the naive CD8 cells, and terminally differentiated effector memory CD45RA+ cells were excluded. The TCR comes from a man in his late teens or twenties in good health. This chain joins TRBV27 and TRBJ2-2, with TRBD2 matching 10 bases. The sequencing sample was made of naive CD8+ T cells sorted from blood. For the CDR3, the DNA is TGTGCCAGCAGTTCGTCAGCGGGGGGGCTCGCCGGGGAGCTGTTTTTT. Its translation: CASSSSAGGLAGELFF.